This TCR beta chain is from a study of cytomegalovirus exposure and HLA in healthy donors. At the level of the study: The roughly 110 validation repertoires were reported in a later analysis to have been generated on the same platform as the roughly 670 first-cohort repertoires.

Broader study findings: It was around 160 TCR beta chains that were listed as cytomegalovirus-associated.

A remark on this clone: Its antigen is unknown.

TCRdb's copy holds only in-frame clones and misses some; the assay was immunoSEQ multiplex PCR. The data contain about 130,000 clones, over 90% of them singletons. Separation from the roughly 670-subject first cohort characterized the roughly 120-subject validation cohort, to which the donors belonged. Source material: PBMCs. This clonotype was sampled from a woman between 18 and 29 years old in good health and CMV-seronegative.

The CDR3 nucleotides read TGTGCCTGGAGTGCAGACAGGGTAGGGTTGATGGACACTGAAGCTTTCTTT. It translates to CAWSADRVGLMDTEAFF. The chain recombines TRBV30 with TRBJ1-1, with TRBD1 matching 7 bases. The V segment lost 1 base and the J segment 3 bases; nucleotides outside the gene matches: 14. Germline loops: CDR1 GTSNPN, CDR2 SVGIG (reference sequence). This CDR3 region has 17 residues.